The 3 T cell receptor beta chains presented below share a single source sample, sequenced in a study of identical twins. TCRdb recomputed calls from the 5' RACE reads with MiXCR, one row per CDR3 protein. The repertoire includes 350,000 or so distinct CDR3 sequences, over 9% of them detected once, and about 7% sits in the top ten. These sequences were also reported in another study, on yellow fever vaccine responses in identical twins.

The sample consisted of CD8+ T cells sorted from blood. All receptors derive from a woman under 30 in good health.

DNA of the CDR3: TGTGCCAGCAGTTTAGGGTTGGGGACAGAGTACCAAGAGACCCAGTACTTC. It specifies CASSLGLGTEYQETQYF. The V call is TRBV12-3 or TRBV12-4, the J call TRBJ2-5, with 7 bases fitting TRBD1. The CDR3 consists of 17 residues. V gave up 1 base and J gave up 0 bases; unmatched junction bases: 8.

The sample holds many counts of this clonotype. J is TRBJ1-1 and V is TRBV5-1; D perhaps matches TRBD1 (6 bases). The germline CDR1 and CDR2 sequences are SGHRS and YFSETQ. CDR3 length: 14 amino acids. The V and J ends lost 0 bases and 4 bases respectively, with 10 bases between them. CDR3 amino acids: CASSLVRQATEAFF. Here the CDR3 DNA reads TGCGCCAGCAGCTTGGTCCGACAGGCCACTGAAGCTTTCTTT.

This clonotype was seen a handful of times. V and J are TRBV15 and TRBJ2-7; D is perhaps TRBD1 or TRBD2 (5 bases each). From germline, CDR1 is LNHNV and CDR2 YYDKDF (reference sequence). The CDR3 covers 14 residues. V shed 3 bases and J shed 2 bases, with 11 bases lying between them. This CDR3 reads CATSSRDGPYEQYF. The CDR3 DNA reads TGTGCCACCAGCAGCCGGGACGGTCCCTACGAGCAGTACTTC. The full variable domain, its missing parts supplied by reference TRBV15 and TRBJ2-7, is DAMVIQNPRYQVTQFGKPVTLSCSQTLNHNVMYWYQQKSSQAPKLLFHYYDKDFNNEADTPDNFQSRRPNTSFCFLDIRSPGLGDTAMYLCATSSRDGPYEQYFGPGTRLTVT.